Below are 22 T cell receptor beta chains sequenced from a single sample in a study of brain T cells in children with intractable seizures. Profiling relied on immunoSEQ multiplex PCR, and the TCRdb table lists in-frame clones only, not all of them. The sample lists some 62,000 clones; about 96% were seen once. The specimen comprised peripheral blood, sampled at surgery. These receptors were collected from a boy in the first two years of life with focal cortical dysplasia and intractable seizures.

CDR3 nucleotide sequence: TGTGCCATCAGTGAGTCACTCACAGATACGCAGTATTTT. Translated: CAISESLTDTQYF. The chain joins TRBV10-3 to TRBJ2-3; D not certain. Germline CDR1 ENHRY, CDR2 SYGVKD. V was pared by 0 bases and J by 2 bases, with 3 bases between. The CDR3 runs 13 residues.

This sequence joins TRBV27 and TRBJ1-2, with unresolved D. The germline V gene encodes CDR1 MNHEY and CDR2 SMNVEV (reference sequence). The CDR3 is made up of 15 amino acids. Trimming pared 4 bases from V and 0 bases from J, leaving 12 bases between. The CDR3 nucleotides read TGTGCCAGCAGTTCTAACAAGTTCGCTAACTATGGCTACACCTTC. This sequence encodes CASSSNKFANYGYTF.

This clone was seen only once. This rearrangement joins TRBV6-2 or TRBV6-3 to TRBJ2-7; D remains unclear. Germline V gene lookup returns CDR1 MNHEY and CDR2 SVGEGT. Trimming took off 2 bases at V and 6 bases at J, with 2 bases between the two ends. The CDR3 has 10 residues. The CDR3 here is CASSYGEQYF. The CDR3 DNA follows: TGTGCCAGCAGTTACGGCGAGCAGTACTTC.

This sequence joins TRBV2 and TRBJ1-6; D call uncertain. The CDR3 totals 13 residues. With 5 bases removed from V and 6 bases from J, the gap between germline ends came to 8 bases. Germline lookup yields CDR1 SNHLY and CDR2 FYNNEI. The CDR3 here is CASSTTLNSPLHF. The CDR3 DNA is TGTGCCAGCAGTACCACGCTTAATTCACCCCTCCACTTT.

The chain combines TRBV5-1 with TRBJ2-3; D is unclear. From germline, CDR1 is SGHRS and CDR2 YFSETQ. The V gene lost 4 bases and the J gene lost 0 bases, with 9 bases spanning the gap. This CDR3 is 14 amino acids long. CDR3 nucleotides: TGCGCCAGCAGCATTGGTGTAAGCACAGATACGCAGTATTTT. This gives the protein CASSIGVSTDTQYF.

This chain uses TRBV6-5 with TRBJ1-1; 8 bases are shared with TRBD1. This CDR3 comprises 13 residues. From germline, CDR1 is MNHEY and CDR2 SVGAGI. With V trimmed by 6 bases and J by 5 bases, 5 bases remained unmatched. In DNA, the CDR3 is TGTGCCAGCAGCGGACAGGGATGGACTGAAGCTTTCTTT. This gives the protein CASSGQGWTEAFF.

The chain links TRBV7-6 to TRBJ2-3; D is undetermined. The CDR3 extends over 16 amino acids. The V and J ends lost 5 bases and 2 bases respectively, with 17 bases between them. From germline, CDR1 is SGHVS and CDR2 FNYEAQ. CDR3 in amino acids: CASSPRPAPSTDTQYF. The CDR3 DNA reads as TGTGCCAGCAGCCCCCGGCCGGCCCCTTCCACAGATACGCAGTATTTT. The whole variable domain, filled in from reference TRBV7-6 and TRBJ2-3, reads GAGVSQSPRYKVTKRGQDVALRCDPISGHVSLYWYRQALGQGPEFLTYFNYEAQQDKSGLPNDRFSAERPEGSISTLTIQRTEQRDSAMYRCASSPRPAPSTDTQYFGPGTRLTVL.

The chain carries TRBV5-6 and TRBJ1-2; D gene uncertain. The CDR3 sequence is 12 residues long. CDR1 and CDR2 (germline): SGHDT, YYEEEE. Trimming shortened V by 2 bases and J by 2 bases, and 4 bases separated the two germline ends. CDR3 protein: CASSFTNYGYTF. The CDR3 DNA reads TGTGCCAGCAGCTTCACCAACTATGGCTACACCTTC.

The chain joins TRBV4-1 to TRBJ1-3; TRBD1 is a possible D gene (5 bases). V lost 4 bases, J lost 2 bases, and 12 bases lay in between. The germline CDR1 and CDR2 sequences are MGHRA and YSYEKL. This CDR3 region has 15 residues. The CDR3: CASSRKTEAGNTIYF. CDR3 nucleotide sequence: TGCGCCAGCAGCCGAAAGACAGAGGCTGGAAACACCATATATTTT.

The CDR3 DNA follows: TGTGCCAGCAGTGAGCACAGGGGATCTCGGGTCGAGCAGTACTTC. Translated: CASSEHRGSRVEQYF. The chain employs TRBV6-1 and TRBJ2-7, with 7 positions matching TRBD1. The CDR3 runs to 15 residues. The germline V gene encodes CDR1 MNHNS and CDR2 SASEGT. The J segment lost 6 bases and the V segment lost 3 bases, leaving 11 bases of the junction unmatched.

The chain couples TRBV4-2 to TRBJ2-1; the match to TRBD2 covers 12 bases. Germline-derived CDR1 and CDR2 are LGHNA and YNFKEQ. The CDR3 is 16 residues long. V lost 3 bases, J lost 6 bases, and 6 bases stayed unmatched. The CDR3 bases are TGTGCCAGCAGCCACCCTAGCGGGAGGGTAATCAATGAGCAGTTCTTC. Encoded protein: CASSHPSGRVINEQFF.

This chain links TRBV18 with TRBJ1-2, with D tentatively TRBD1 (5 bases). The CDR3 consists of 16 residues. The ends were cut back, 1 base at V and 0 bases at J, with 12 bases in the middle. Per the germline V gene, CDR1 is KGHSH and CDR2 is LQKENI. The CDR3 loop reads CASSPRGTPTNYGYTF. The CDR3 nucleotides are TGTGCCAGCTCACCACGAGGGACCCCAACTAACTATGGCTACACCTTC.

The chain employs TRBV28 and TRBJ1-5; D is unclear. Germline values: CDR1 MDHEN, CDR2 SYDVKM. CDR3 size: 13 residues. With 5 bases removed from V and 0 bases from J, the gap between germline ends came to 5 bases. CDR3 in DNA: TGTGCCAGCAGTGGGGATAGCAATCAGCCCCAGCATTTT. It translates to CASSGDSNQPQHF.

The V and J genes are TRBV29-1 and TRBJ1-3; D remains unclear. Germline V gene sequence: CDR1 SQVTM, CDR2 ANQGSEA. Trimming pared 4 bases from V and 0 bases from J, leaving 7 bases between. The CDR3 has 13 amino acids. The CDR3: CSVVSSSGNTIYF. The CDR3 DNA reads TGCAGCGTTGTATCTAGCTCTGGAAACACCATATATTTT.

J is TRBJ2-7 and V is TRBV7-9; D might be TRBD1 or TRBD2, each matching 5 bases. V dropped 6 bases and J dropped 2 bases, with 14 bases sitting between them. Germline CDR1 SEHNR, CDR2 FQNEAQ (reference sequence). CDR3 length equals 14 residues. The CDR3 sequence: CASSSRDPTYEQYF. CDR3 in DNA: TGTGCCAGCAGTTCCCGGGACCCGACCTACGAGCAGTACTTC. Complete variable domain (other parts from reference TRBV7-9 and TRBJ2-7): DTGVSQNPRHKITKRGQNVTFRCDPISEHNRLYWYRQTLGQGPEFLTYFQNEAQLEKSRLLSDRFSAERPKGSFSTLEIQRTEQGDSAMYLCASSSRDPTYEQYFGPGTRLTVT.

The rearrangement links TRBV4-3 to TRBJ2-3; D perhaps matches TRBD1 (5 bases). CDR1 is LGHNA, CDR2 YSLEER, per germline. This CDR3 contains 16 residues. V lost 0 bases to trimming and J lost 0 bases, with 10 bases between them. CDR3 amino acids: CASSQEYGASTDTQYF. The CDR3 bases are TGCGCCAGCAGCCAAGAGTATGGGGCGAGCACAGATACGCAGTATTTT.

The chain carries TRBV27 and TRBJ2-3; D gene ambiguous. CDR1 and CDR2 from the germline V gene are MNHEY and SMNVEV (reference sequence). V was shortened by 8 bases and J by 1 base, with 7 bases between the two germline ends. The CDR3 length is 12 residues. This CDR3 is CASRPGTDTQYF. The CDR3 bases are TGTGCCAGCCGTCCCGGCACAGATACGCAGTATTTT.

The chain uses TRBV27 and TRBJ2-3, with 13 nucleotides matching TRBD2. The germline CDR1 and CDR2 sequences are MNHEY and SMNVEV (reference sequence). Losses at the gene ends were 5 bases for V and 4 bases for J; bases not matched to a gene: 6. This CDR3 has 16 residues. The DNA for the CDR3 is TGTGCCAGCAGTCCACGGACTAGCGGGAGTGCAGATACGCAGTATTTT. Residues: CASSPRTSGSADTQYF.

The chain couples TRBV15 to TRBJ1-1; 11 bases match TRBD1. V was pared by 1 base and J by 5 bases, with 3 bases of the junction left unmatched. There are 15 residues in the CDR3. CDR1 is LNHNV and CDR2 is YYDKDF in the germline V gene (reference sequence). The CDR3 loop is CATSRGGQGDTEAFF. The CDR3 region has the DNA TGTGCCACCAGCAGAGGGGGACAGGGGGATACTGAAGCTTTCTTT.

This clone was seen once. V gene TRBV2 combines with J gene TRBJ2-3; D is perhaps TRBD1 (5 bases). Germline loops: CDR1 SNHLY, CDR2 FYNNEI. The CDR3 covers 16 residues. V was pared by 5 bases and J by 6 bases, with 21 bases between. In nucleotides, the CDR3 is TGTGCCAGCAGTTACCGGACGGGCCAGGGTATGGATACGCAGTATTTT. This encodes CASSYRTGQGMDTQYF.

The rearrangement joins TRBV2 to TRBJ1-2; 8 bases are a match to TRBD1. J gave up 2 bases and V 5 bases, and 1 base lay outside the gene matches. CDR3 size: 13 residues. CDR1 is SNHLY, CDR2 FYNNEI, per germline. In DNA, the CDR3 is TGTGCCAGCAGTCGACAGGGGAACTATGGCTACACCTTC. As protein: CASSRQGNYGYTF.

This chain joins TRBV7-9 and TRBJ1-1; TRBD1 matches 9 bases. Per the germline V gene, CDR1 is SEHNR and CDR2 is FQNEAQ (reference sequence). V trimming: 5 bases; J trimming: 0 bases; junction bases outside the gene matches: 4. This CDR3 is 15 amino acids long. CDR3: CASSQRQGVNTEAFF. CDR3 nucleotide sequence: TGTGCCAGCAGCCAAAGACAGGGGGTGAACACTGAAGCTTTCTTT.